This entry concerns a single TCR beta chain. This sample is part of a study of blood T cell repertoires in COVID-19. Across the study: Acute-phase and convalescent COVID-19 samples originated in the United States, Italy and Spain. The analysed material was cDNA or gDNA that came from T cells, B-cell-depleted T cells, or PBMCs.

Per the original methods: It was from reference gene primer amplification that nucleated cell counts were estimated. Sequencing was performed with immunoSEQ multiplex PCR; in TCRdb, only in-frame clones are kept and a portion is missing. Clone size and the V and J calls come from that table; the DNA yielded D and trimming. The sample consists of around 500,000 clones, roughly 88% of them appearing once. The source is a human donor in a cohort sampled during active COVID-19. Sequenced input: peripheral blood.

The CDR3 DNA sequence: TGCGCCAGCCTACGCGGGGAAGGGGTGAACACTGAAGCTTTCTTT. This codes for CASLRGEGVNTEAFF. The chain uses TRBV5-1 and TRBJ1-1; D possibly corresponds to TRBD1 (5 bases). Germline V gene sequence: CDR1 SGHRS, CDR2 YFSETQ. There are 15 residues in the CDR3. Trimming took 7 bases from V and 0 from J, leaving 16 bases between them.